The 22 T cell receptor beta chains reported below all come from one sample, sequenced in a study of blood T cell repertoires in COVID-19. Method: immunoSEQ multiplex PCR; TCRdb's copy keeps in-frame clones and lacks some. Found here are approximately 100,000 clones, 75% to 85% of them singletons; the top ten hold 7.9%. Sequenced input: peripheral blood. The receptors come from a woman at least 80 years old with active or convalescent COVID-19.

J is TRBJ2-4 and V is TRBV21-1; TRBD1 reflects the table's D call only, with no check against the DNA. TRBV21-1 is classified as a pseudogene. This CDR3 comprises 16 residues. CDR3 amino acids: CASSMTGSLAKNIQYF. DNA for the CDR3: TGTGCCAGCAGCATGACAGGTAGTCTAGCCAAAAACATTCAGTACTTC.

The J gene is TRBJ2-5, the V gene TRBV18; 12 nucleotides align to TRBD2. Germline V gene data show CDR1 as KGHSH and CDR2 as LQKENI. Losses at the gene ends were 4 bases for V and 0 bases for J; bases not matched to a gene: 3. CDR3 length: 16 amino acids. In DNA, the CDR3 is TGTGCCAGCTCACGGGGGACTAGCGGGCACCAAGAGACCCAGTACTTC. This translates into CASSRGTSGHQETQYF.

The CDR3 DNA reads as TGTGCCAGTAGTATACAGGGGTCCGAGCAGTACTTC. Its protein is CASSIQGSEQYF. The chain carries TRBV19 and TRBJ2-7; maybe TRBD1 (6 bases). V dropped 2 bases and J dropped 6 bases, with 8 bases sitting between them. From germline, CDR1 is LNHDA and CDR2 SQIVND (reference sequence). CDR3 size: 12 residues.

The gene calls are TRBV6-7 and TRBJ1-1; a weak D match, TRBD1 (6 bases). TRBV6-7 qualifies as an ORF whose function is uncertain. The CDR3 is 13 amino acids. Between the trimmed V and J ends, which lost 7 bases and 5 bases, there was a span of 14 bases. This chain's CDR3 is CASKNRVETEAFF. The CDR3 DNA sequence: TGTGCCAGCAAGAACAGGGTGGAGACTGAAGCTTTCTTT.

This clone was recorded a few times. CDR3 residues: CAWSVSGYSEQFF. The DNA of the CDR3 is TGTGCCTGGAGTGTATCAGGGTATAGTGAGCAGTTCTTC. This rearrangement joins TRBV30 to TRBJ2-1; the D gene is possibly TRBD1 (5 bases). V was pared by 0 bases and J by 9 bases, with 12 bases between. The CDR3 spans 13 residues. Germline V CDR1 and CDR2: GTSNPN, SVGIG (reference sequence).

V usage is TRBV7-9 and J usage is TRBJ2-1; 10 bases are a match to TRBD1. Germline lookup yields CDR1 SEHNR and CDR2 FQNEAQ (reference sequence). V shed 6 bases and J 7 bases; nucleotides not matched to a gene: 6. CDR3 size: 14 residues. CDR3 nucleotides: TGTGCCAGCAGTAGACAGGGGGCGGTGAATGAGCAGTTCTTC. Amino acids: CASSRQGAVNEQFF.

J is TRBJ1-5 and V is TRBV15; possibly TRBD1 for D (6 bases). CDR3 length: 17 residues. The germline V gene encodes CDR1 LNHNV and CDR2 YYDKDF (reference sequence). The V end lost 1 base, the J end lost 1 base, and 14 bases lay between the germline ends. The CDR3 protein is CATSRGLRGGSNQPQHF. Written as DNA, the CDR3 is TGTGCCACCAGCAGAGGGCTCAGGGGTGGAAGCAATCAGCCCCAGCATTTT.

The V call is TRBV3-1 (or the pseudogene TRBV3-2), the J call TRBJ2-1; TRBD1 matches at 10 bases. The CDR3 is 15 amino acids. From germline, CDR1 is LGHDT and CDR2 YNNKEL (reference sequence). Trimming removed 4 bases from V and 9 bases from J; junction bases left unmatched: 9. CDR3 region: CASSRRTGGNSEQFF. The CDR3 nucleotides are TGTGCCAGCAGCCGCCGGACAGGGGGTAATAGTGAGCAGTTCTTC.

V and J are TRBV6-5 and TRBJ2-7; maybe TRBD2 (6 bases). Germline-derived CDR1 and CDR2 are MNHEY and SVGAGI. V gave up 2 bases and J gave up 6 bases, with 20 bases separating them. This CDR3 spans 16 amino acids. CDR3 nucleotides: TGTGCCAGCAGTTACAATTCTGGGGGTGTGGGAGGCGAGCAGTACTTC. Its protein is CASSYNSGGVGGEQYF.

This chain links TRBV27 with TRBJ1-1, with 10 bases fitting TRBD1. This CDR3 spans 20 amino acids. CDR1 and CDR2 (germline): MNHEY, SMNVEV (reference sequence). V was pared by 4 bases and J by 0 bases, with 17 bases of the junction left unmatched. The CDR3 reads CASSSTGGLFTFPMNTEAFF. CDR3 DNA: TGTGCCAGCAGTTCGACAGGGGGCTTGTTTACCTTTCCCATGAACACTGAAGCTTTCTTT.

J is TRBJ2-5 and V is TRBV6-5; D is perhaps TRBD1 (6 bases). Germline CDR1 and CDR2: MNHEY and SVGAGI. V lost 6 bases to trimming and J lost 2 bases, with 10 bases between them. The CDR3 is 13 residues long. The CDR3 region is CASSRQVQETQYF. Written as DNA, the CDR3 is TGTGCCAGCAGCCGACAGGTTCAAGAGACCCAGTACTTC.

This clone was counted a few times. In DNA, the CDR3 is TGTGCCAGCAGTCAGGACTCGTTACGCGAGCAGTACTTC. It encodes CASSQDSLREQYF. This chain connects TRBV27 to TRBJ2-7, with a tentative D call TRBD2 (5 bases). V lost 5 bases to trimming and J lost 6 bases, with 14 bases between them. The CDR3 consists of 13 residues. The germline CDR1 and CDR2 sequences are MNHEY and SMNVEV (reference sequence).

The chain recombines TRBV7-6 with TRBJ2-7; D is perhaps TRBD2 (6 bases). Germline loops: CDR1 SGHVS, CDR2 FNYEAQ. The V and J ends lost 2 bases and 2 bases respectively, with 10 bases between them. This CDR3 spans 14 amino acids. CDR3 coding DNA: TGTGCCAGCAGCTTAAATGCGGGAACCTACGAGCAGTACTTC. Amino acids: CASSLNAGTYEQYF. Full variable domain (rest looked up from reference TRBV7-6 and TRBJ2-7): GAGVSQSPRYKVTKRGQDVALRCDPISGHVSLYWYRQALGQGPEFLTYFNYEAQQDKSGLPNDRFSAERPEGSISTLTIQRTEQRDSAMYRCASSLNAGTYEQYFGPGTRLTVT.

This clone was found a few times. This chain joins TRBV7-8 and TRBJ1-5; D is undetermined. The V end was cut by 4 bases, the J end by 0 bases, with 13 bases between. This CDR3 has 16 amino acids. The V gene's germline CDR1 is SGHVS and CDR2 FQNEAQ. As DNA, the CDR3 is TGTGCCAGCAGCTCCAGACTCAAGTATAGCAATCAGCCCCAGCATTTT. Encoded protein: CASSSRLKYSNQPQHF.

The rearrangement joins TRBV18 to TRBJ1-4, with 8 nucleotides matching TRBD1. The germline CDR1 and CDR2 sequences are KGHSH and LQKENI. Trimming removed 3 bases from V and 7 bases from J; junction bases left unmatched: 10. This CDR3 region has 16 residues. CDR3 DNA: TGTGCCAGCTCACCCTTCTTCGGACAGGGACGTGAAAAACTGTTTTTT. Translating it yields CASSPFFGQGREKLFF.

The CDR3 protein is CASRGLEVGEQYF. The DNA of the CDR3 is TGCGCCAGCAGGGGACTAGAAGTTGGCGAGCAGTACTTC. V usage is TRBV5-1 and J usage is TRBJ2-7, with 8 bases identical to TRBD2. The length of the CDR3 is 13 residues. Trimming removed 5 bases from V and 6 bases from J; junction bases left unmatched: 7. Per the germline V gene, CDR1 is SGHRS and CDR2 is YFSETQ.

This clone showed up just once. This chain uses TRBV28 with TRBJ1-1, with a possible D match to TRBD1 (5 bases). CDR1 and CDR2 from the germline V gene are MDHEN and SYDVKM. Trimming took 6 bases from V and 4 from J, leaving 15 bases between them. The CDR3 runs to 14 residues. CDR3 DNA: TGTGCCAGCAGCCCCAGACAGACATTCACTGAAGCTTTCTTT. Residues: CASSPRQTFTEAFF.

The chain joins TRBV2 to TRBJ2-3; TRBD2 agrees at 9 bases. V shed 0 bases and J 10 bases; nucleotides not matched to a gene: 8. Germline CDR1 and CDR2: SNHLY and FYNNEI. This CDR3 is 15 amino acids long. CDR3 in amino acids: CASSEALAGGTPQYF. CDR3 in DNA: TGTGCCAGCAGTGAAGCGCTGGCGGGAGGGACTCCGCAGTATTTT.

The CDR3 bases are TGTGCCAGCAGCTTACGCGGGACCATCCAAGAGACCCAGTACTTC. Residues: CASSLRGTIQETQYF. The chain combines TRBV11-1 with TRBJ2-5; possibly TRBD2 for D (6 bases). V gave up 2 bases and J gave up 1 base, with 11 bases separating them. Looked up from germline, CDR1 is SGHAT and CDR2 is FQDESV (reference sequence). This CDR3 has 15 amino acids.

This clone was seen once. Possible read error: a much larger clone is one base away. The V gene is TRBV6-5, the J gene TRBJ2-7; 10 bases map to TRBD1. Germline V gene data show CDR1 as MNHEY and CDR2 as SVGAGI. This CDR3 is built from 15 residues. The V gene end was trimmed by 6 bases and the J gene end by 0 bases; junction bases not matched to a gene: 5. The CDR3 sequence is CASRPGQGLSYEQYF. The CDR3 DNA sequence: TGTGCCAGCAGACCGGGACAGGGGCTCTCCTACGAGCAGTACTTC.

The DNA for the CDR3 is TGTGCCAGTAGTATTCCCCTCTCGGGGGGCATTAATCAGCCCCAGCATTTT. Protein: CASSIPLSGGINQPQHF. The chain links TRBV19 to TRBJ1-5; maybe TRBD1 (6 bases). The CDR3 spans 17 residues. The V end was cut by 3 bases, the J end by 4 bases, with 19 bases between. CDR1 LNHDA and CDR2 SQIVND come from the germline V gene (reference sequence). The variable domain in full, completed from reference TRBV19 and TRBJ1-5, reads DGGITQSPKYLFRKEGQNVTLSCEQNLNHDAMYWYRQDPGQGLRLIYYSQIVNDFQKGDIAEGYSVSREKKESFPLTVTSAQKNPTAFYLCASSIPLSGGINQPQHFGDGTRLSIL.

The rearrangement joins TRBV29-1 to TRBJ1-2, with a possible D match to TRBD1 (6 bases). This CDR3 comprises 13 residues. Germline CDR1 is SQVTM and CDR2 is ANQGSEA. Trimming took off 8 bases at V and 5 bases at J, with 18 bases between the two ends. The CDR3 sequence is CSSTGIGRYGYTF. CDR3 in DNA: TGCAGCTCCACAGGGATTGGTAGATATGGCTACACCTTC. Together with reference TRBV29-1 and TRBJ1-2, the CDR3 gives the full variable domain: SAVISQKPSRDICQRGTSLTIQCQVDSQVTMMFWYRQQPGQSLTLIATANQGSEATYESGFVIDKFPISRPNLTFSTLTVSNMSPEDSSIYLCSSTGIGRYGYTFGSGTRLTVV.